One and the same sample provided the 25 T cell receptor beta chains below, sequenced in a study of CD8 T cells in Susac syndrome. Random hexamers primed reverse transcription of about 0.5 to 1 ug RNA. TCRdb reprocessed the immunoSEQ multiplex PCR reads via MiXCR and lists one record per CDR3 protein. The sample gives about 200,000 distinct CDR3 sequences, nearly 95% of which show up once; about 0.096% is in the top ten. Input material: CD4+ T cells from PBMCs. These receptors were collected from a human donor with multiple sclerosis.

The chain links TRBV15 to TRBJ2-7; 9 positions match TRBD1. Germline V gene sequence: CDR1 LNHNV, CDR2 YYDKDF (reference sequence). Trimming took 5 bases from V and 3 from J; bases not matched to a gene: 5. The CDR3 is made up of 14 amino acids. CDR3 amino acids: CATSARQGVYEQYF. The CDR3 coding sequence is TGTGCCACCAGCGCTCGACAGGGGGTCTACGAGCAGTACTTC.

This chain connects TRBV30 to TRBJ2-1; 7 nucleotides match TRBD1. J lost 3 bases, V lost 5 bases, and 4 bases had no gene match. Germline V gene lookup returns CDR1 GTSNPN and CDR2 SVGIG (reference sequence). This CDR3 has 13 residues. The CDR3 sequence is CAWARDSYNEQFF. The CDR3 DNA is TGTGCCTGGGCCAGGGACAGCTACAATGAGCAGTTCTTC.

Only one count was recorded for this clonotype. This chain connects TRBV15 to TRBJ2-7, with 8 bases aligning to TRBD2. The CDR3 sequence is 15 residues long. Germline values: CDR1 LNHNV, CDR2 YYDKDF (reference sequence). The V gene end was trimmed by 0 bases and the J gene end by 1 base; junction bases not matched to a gene: 2. The CDR3, as DNA: TGTGCCACCAGCAGAGACGGCGGGGGGTCCTACGAGCAGTACTTC. Translated, it gives CATSRDGGGSYEQYF. Supplemented by reference TRBV15 and TRBJ2-7, the full variable domain reads DAMVIQNPRYQVTQFGKPVTLSCSQTLNHNVMYWYQQKSSQAPKLLFHYYDKDFNNEADTPDNFQSRRPNTSFCFLDIRSPGLGDTAMYLCATSRDGGGSYEQYFGPGTRLTVT.

This chain connects TRBV20-1 to TRBJ2-7; 8 bases are shared with TRBD1. This CDR3 contains 14 residues. Trimming took 6 bases from V and 4 from J; bases not matched to a gene: 11. Germline-derived CDR1 and CDR2 are DFQATT and SNEGSKA (reference sequence). The CDR3 sequence: CSATSAGGNYEQYF. The DNA for the CDR3 is TGCAGTGCCACAAGCGCAGGGGGCAATTACGAGCAGTACTTC.

This clonotype was counted a single time. The rearrangement uses TRBV20-1 and TRBJ2-5; 7 bases are shared with TRBD1. This CDR3 contains 11 residues. Germline trimming cut 6 bases from V and 5 bases from J; bases unmatched to any gene: 3. Per germline, CDR1 DFQATT and CDR2 SNEGSKA (reference sequence). The CDR3 loop is CSAGQAETQYF. In nucleotides, the CDR3 is TGCAGTGCCGGACAGGCGGAGACCCAGTACTTC.

CDR3: CASSLAAGTGGITQYF. Here the CDR3 DNA reads TGTGCCAGCAGCTTAGCGGCGGGGACAGGCGGTATAACGCAGTATTTT. V gene TRBV7-2 combines with J gene TRBJ2-3; 8 bases fit TRBD1. Trimming removed 0 bases from V and 9 bases from J; junction bases left unmatched: 11. CDR3 length: 16 residues. CDR1 is SGHTA, CDR2 FQGNSA, per germline.

This chain links TRBV11-2 with TRBJ2-5; 7 bases line up with TRBD2. The CDR3 is 15 amino acids. In germline, CDR1 is SGHAT, CDR2 FQNNGV. V lost 5 bases and J lost 5; bases outside the gene matches: 11. In nucleotides, the CDR3 is TGTGCCAGCAGCCACCGGTGGGAGGGGAAGGAGACCCAGTACTTC. Residues: CASSHRWEGKETQYF.

The chain uses TRBV20-1 and TRBJ2-7, with D possibly TRBD2 on 5 matching bases. Germline lookup yields CDR1 DFQATT and CDR2 SNEGSKA (reference sequence). V was shortened by 3 bases and J by 3 bases, with 9 bases between the two germline ends. The CDR3 loop spans 12 amino acids. The CDR3 DNA reads TGCAGTGCTAGCCCGGGGAACTACGAGCAGTACTTC. Protein product: CSASPGNYEQYF.

The V call is TRBV19, the J call TRBJ2-5; D possibly corresponds to TRBD1 (6 bases). Deletions cut 8 bases from V and 1 base from J, with 11 bases between. CDR1 is LNHDA, CDR2 SQIVND, per germline (reference sequence). The CDR3 loop spans 13 amino acids. Written as DNA, the CDR3 is TGTGCCAGTTCTGGGGGCGGCCAAGAGACCCAGTACTTC. Its translation: CASSGGGQETQYF.

This chain uses TRBV28 with TRBJ2-7; no clear D gene. Per the germline V gene, CDR1 is MDHEN and CDR2 is SYDVKM. Trimming stripped 4 bases from V and 5 bases from J, with 3 bases between. The CDR3 has 10 amino acids. The CDR3 protein is CASSYDEQYF. CDR3 DNA sequence: TGTGCCAGCAGTTATGACGAGCAGTACTTC.

This chain joins TRBV25-1 and TRBJ2-1, with a possible D match to TRBD2 (5 bases). Germline loops: CDR1 MGHDK, CDR2 SYGVNS. This CDR3 is 15 amino acids long. V shed 1 base and J shed 2 bases, with 9 bases lying between them. CDR3 nucleotide sequence: TGTGCCAGCAGTGAATCACTAGGCACCTACAATGAGCAGTTCTTC. Its protein product is CASSESLGTYNEQFF.

This clonotype was counted a single time. V is TRBV20-1 and J is TRBJ2-7; possible D gene TRBD1, 6 bases. The CDR3 spans 12 residues. In germline, CDR1 is DFQATT, CDR2 SNEGSKA (reference sequence). Between the trimmed V and J ends, which lost 5 bases and 2 bases, there was a span of 10 bases. CDR3 amino acids: CSAGPGAYEQYF. The CDR3 DNA is TGCAGTGCTGGACCAGGGGCCTACGAGCAGTACTTC.

This rearrangement joins TRBV24-1 to TRBJ2-6, with TRBD2 as a possible D gene (5 bases). V lost 6 bases to trimming and J lost 2 bases, with 7 bases between them. Germline V lookup: CDR1 KGHDR, CDR2 SFDVKD. The CDR3 spans 14 residues. This CDR3 is CATSPAAGANVLTF. The CDR3 DNA is TGTGCCACCAGTCCAGCGGCTGGGGCCAACGTCCTGACTTTC.

The chain employs TRBV6-5 and TRBJ2-3; 8 nucleotides match TRBD2. The CDR3 runs 16 residues. V dropped 0 bases and J dropped 6; count of bases not matched to a gene: 8. Looked up from germline, CDR1 is MNHEY and CDR2 is SVGAGI. The CDR3 DNA sequence: TGTGCCAGCAGTTACTCGCGGCGGGGGGCCGGGGATACGCAGTATTTT. As protein: CASSYSRRGAGDTQYF.

CDR3 protein: CASSPRAGPGYGYTF. The DNA of the CDR3 is TGTGCCAGCAGCCCCCGGGCTGGGCCGGGTTATGGCTACACCTTC. The chain uses TRBV11-2 and TRBJ1-2; D not certain. Trimming pared 5 bases from V and 5 bases from J, leaving 18 bases between. Germline loops: CDR1 SGHAT, CDR2 FQNNGV. The CDR3 consists of 15 residues.

The CDR3 coding sequence is TGTGCCACCAGTGGATTGGCAGCGACTAACTATGGCTACACCTTC. This translates into CATSGLAATNYGYTF. V usage is TRBV15 and J usage is TRBJ1-2, with D uncertain. Germline loops: CDR1 LNHNV, CDR2 YYDKDF (reference sequence). This CDR3 region has 15 residues. The ends were cut back, 6 bases at V and 0 bases at J, with 14 bases in the middle. Looking up the rest from reference TRBV15 and TRBJ1-2 gives the full variable domain: DAMVIQNPRYQVTQFGKPVTLSCSQTLNHNVMYWYQQKSSQAPKLLFHYYDKDFNNEADTPDNFQSRRPNTSFCFLDIRSPGLGDTAMYLCATSGLAATNYGYTFGSGTRLTVV.

This chain joins TRBV12-3 or TRBV12-4 and TRBJ2-1; tentative D call: TRBD2 (5 bases). The CDR3 covers 15 residues. Deletions cut 3 bases from V and 0 bases from J, with 9 bases between. The CDR3: CASSFGGHSYNEQFF. The CDR3 bases are TGTGCCAGCAGTTTCGGCGGGCACTCCTACAATGAGCAGTTCTTC.

The V and J genes are TRBV20-1 and TRBJ1-5, with 7 bases matching TRBD1. This CDR3 is built from 14 residues. Unmatched junction bases numbered 6, after V lost 6 bases and J lost 1 base. Germline CDR1 and CDR2: DFQATT and SNEGSKA (reference sequence). CDR3 loop: CSALQGTSNQPQHF. The DNA for the CDR3 is TGCAGTGCGTTACAGGGGACAAGCAATCAGCCCCAGCATTTT.

The rearrangement uses TRBV29-1 and TRBJ2-3; no definite D call. With 4 bases removed from V and 2 bases from J, the gap between germline ends came to 7 bases. This CDR3 spans 12 amino acids. From germline, CDR1 is SQVTM and CDR2 ANQGSEA. The CDR3 region is CSVGATTDTQYF. For the CDR3, the DNA is TGCAGCGTTGGGGCTACCACAGATACGCAGTATTTT.

The count of this clonotype is one. The chain employs TRBV20-1 and TRBJ2-1, with D unclear. V dropped 7 bases and J dropped 2 bases, with 12 bases sitting between them. Germline V CDR1 and CDR2: DFQATT, SNEGSKA (reference sequence). This CDR3 region has 13 residues. CDR3 nucleotides: TGCAGTGTTTTAGGGTGGCCCTACAATGAGCAGTTCTTC. The encoded protein is CSVLGWPYNEQFF.

CDR3 protein: CSVELAGGQPQHF. CDR3 coding DNA: TGCAGCGTTGAATTGGCAGGAGGGCAGCCCCAGCATTTT. The chain joins TRBV29-1 to TRBJ1-5; no clear D. The CDR3 length is 13 residues. Germline CDR1 reads SQVTM; CDR2 reads ANQGSEA. Trimming shortened V by 2 bases and J by 7 bases, and 12 bases separated the two germline ends. Full variable domain (rest looked up from reference TRBV29-1 and TRBJ1-5): SAVISQKPSRDICQRGTSLTIQCQVDSQVTMMFWYRQQPGQSLTLIATANQGSEATYESGFVIDKFPISRPNLTFSTLTVSNMSPEDSSIYLCSVELAGGQPQHFGDGTRLSIL.

This chain connects TRBV7-7 to TRBJ2-1; 11 bases match TRBD2. The trim removed 5 bases at V and 4 bases at J, leaving 7 bases unmatched. Per germline, CDR1 SSHAT and CDR2 FNYEAQ (reference sequence). CDR3 length equals 16 residues. DNA for the CDR3: TGTGCCAGCAGCCCACTAGCGGGAGTAGGTTACAATGAGCAGTTCTTC. It specifies CASSPLAGVGYNEQFF.

This sequence joins TRBV7-9 and TRBJ2-1; a possible D gene is TRBD1 (5 bases). Trimming cost V 1 base and J 8 bases, with 12 bases left between them. The CDR3 is 14 residues long. Germline assignment: CDR1 SEHNR and CDR2 FQNEAQ (reference sequence). In nucleotides, the CDR3 is TGTGCCAGCAGCTTAGGAAGGGGCCCAGATGAGCAGTTCTTC. Translation: CASSLGRGPDEQFF.

The chain is built from TRBV2 and TRBJ2-2; 10 bases map to TRBD2. V dropped 8 bases and J dropped 4; count of bases not matched to a gene: 10. CDR1 is SNHLY, CDR2 FYNNEI, per germline. The CDR3 extends over 16 amino acids. The CDR3 sequence: CASALGAGGPTGELFF. The CDR3 coding sequence is TGTGCCAGCGCTTTAGGAGCGGGGGGGCCCACCGGGGAGCTGTTTTTT.

The rearrangement joins TRBV3-1 to TRBJ2-5; D call uncertain. Trimming cost V 3 bases and J 0 bases, with 5 bases left between them. This CDR3 spans 13 amino acids. The germline gives CDR1 LGHDT, CDR2 YNNKEL (reference sequence). The CDR3 region is CASSQSNQETQYF. CDR3 nucleotides: TGTGCCAGCAGCCAGTCGAACCAAGAGACCCAGTACTTC.